This TCR beta chain derives from a study of T cells in Graves' hyperthyroidism and ophthalmopathy. PBMCs were obtained from 10 ml fresh peripheral blood. Using RNA transcripts as the source, TCR beta CDR3 regions were amplified. A set of HTBI primers served as the primers for a first-round RT-PCR of the TCR CDR3. MiXCR was run by TCRdb on the multiplex PCR reads, yielding one entry per CDR3 protein. The sample shows about 690,000 distinct CDR3 sequences, roughly a sixth of them seen only once. Trimming stripped 4 bases from V and 1 base from J, with 20 bases between. This CDR3 contains 18 residues. From germline, CDR1 is SGHNT and CDR2 YENEEA. This clonotype was detected ten times or more.

The chain has TRBV11-3 and TRBJ1-5; D perhaps matches TRBD1 (6 bases). The sequence was obtained from a man in his fifties with Graves' hyperthyroidism. Specimen: blood. CDR3 amino acids: CASSSDPLTGGSNQPQHF. CDR3 coding DNA: TGTGCCAGCAGCTCCGACCCCTTGACAGGAGGAAGCAATCAGCCCCAGCATTTT. The full variable domain, completed using reference TRBV11-3 and TRBJ1-5, is EAGVVQSPRYKIIEKKQPVAFWCNPISGHNTLYWYLQNLGQGPELLIRYENEEAVDDSQLPKDRFSAERLKGVDSTLKIQPAELGDSAVYLCASSSDPLTGGSNQPQHFGDGTRLSIL.